The present TCR beta chain was sequenced within a study of CXCR3-negative and CXCR3-positive naive CD8 T cells. Study information: Total TRB output reached about 135 million reads, about 1.5 +/- 0.3 million per library.

Points from the study as a whole: Similar TRBV-TRBJ usage characterized naive CXCR3-negative and CXCR3-positive cells; memory cells differed. In CXCR3-positive naive cells, the TRB CDR3s were more hydrophobic than in CXCR3-negative naive cells. Memory CD8+ T cell repertoires were far less diverse than both naive subsets.

Libraries were UMI-labeled 5' RACE TRB cDNA. After re-calling the 5' RACE reads, TCRdb lists one entry per CDR3 protein, DNA absent. This table holds approximately 59,000 distinct CDR3 sequences. This CDR3 is built from 15 residues. CDR1 is MGHRA, CDR2 YSYEKL, per germline. Naive CD8+ T cells displayed a CD45RO-CCR7+CD27+CD95- phenotype. Remarks on this clonotype: What it binds is not known.

The receptor was derived from a human donor in good health. Some clones in this sample may be carry-over from other donors' samples. V gene TRBV4-1 combines with J gene TRBJ2-1; without DNA, the TCRdb call of TRBD2 cannot be checked. The sequencing input was naive CXCR3+ CD8+ T cells from blood. Subset defined: CD45RO-CCR7+CD27+CD95- naive CD8+ T cells expressing CXCR3 (TNR3+). The CDR3 spells CASSQAAGGGNEQFF.